This T cell receptor beta chain was profiled in a study of T cell responses to AZD1222 COVID-19 vaccine (dated by TCRdb to the early 2020s). Describing the broader study: A total of over 230 trial participants underwent TCR sequencing, of whom roughly 210 had received two doses of AZD1222 and roughly 26 had received two doses of the MenACWY control vaccine. Trial participants were enrolled into age subgroups of 18-55, 56-69 and 70-plus years, which contained 148, 28 and 57 TCR-sequenced participants, respectively.

V is cut back by 4 bases and J by 3 bases, with 11 bases in the junction unmatched. The germline V gene sets CDR1 to KGHDR and CDR2 to SFDVKD. Reading from cysteine to phenylalanine, the CDR3 counts 17 amino acids. CDR3 DNA is the only sequence kept; it has 51 bases, read in frame from the first base. The CDR3 regions of human TCRbeta chains were analyzed by immunosequencing. The original methods were these. TCRs in the repertoires were matched against a reference library of SARS-CoV-2-specific TCRs that had been generated with the MIRA antigen-specificity platform. Breadth was defined as the fraction of unique TCRs that were SARS-CoV-2-associated. Depth was defined as the fraction of total T cells that were SARS-CoV-2-associated. Each spike-specific TCR was assigned to its reactive spike region and to a CD4 or CD8 class using the MIRA data. Log10-transformed breadth and depth values were compared by one-way ANOVA with Sidak's multiple comparisons tests. This is the immuneACCESS table as TCRdb keeps it, with only in-frame sequences that have V and J called. A part of the clones is gone; compared with another copy, unresolved V genes explain less than half, and the rest is unexplained. Clone size and the V and J calls come from that table; the DNA yielded D and trimming. The table for this sample lists more than 85,000 clones; about nine tenths of them were counted only once. In total, the top ten clones hold 2% to 2.5% of the sample.

Results and caveats for the whole study, not just this receptor: Participants were mostly white British and included more females than males, and it was suggested by the authors that clonal diversity may have been underestimated. In the small 56-69-year group, the increase in depth fell short of significance, most likely because of low power. Conclusions about previously exposed vaccinees were limited because only six AZD1222 recipients were SARS-CoV-2 seropositive at baseline. Reportedly, close to half of the unique spike-specific TCRs recognized epitopes lying outside the regions that are mutated in the B.1.351 and B.1.1.7 variants. Because no day 14 peak-response samples were available, the repertoires could be characterized only after the peak T cell response. Spike-specific TCR breadth and depth rose significantly after two AZD1222 doses compared with day 0 and with MenACWY recipients. CD4 TCRs associated with the vaccine covered the entire spike protein, and the dominant responses were in regions 160-218 and 743-854.

This clone was detected only once. The antigen this receptor binds is unknown. Base qualities are not recorded, but no much larger clone differs from it by a single base. Taken with the paper, the label for time point translates to: about 28 days (+/-7) after the second vaccine dose. Because spike-specific TCR depth and breadth did not differ between the two schedules, AZD1222 recipients who got a second dose at roughly 4 weeks were pooled with those who got a second dose at roughly 12 weeks. Vaccinee samples came from UK trials COV001 and COV002, including a single-blind randomized controlled phase 2/3 trial of AZD1222 (ChAdOx1 nCoV-19) in healthy adults. Trial participant PBMC samples were collected at day 0 and day 28 after the second dose for TCRbeta chain sequencing.

This sequence originates from an adult who received the AZD1222 COVID-19 vaccine. The chain is made from TRBV24-1 and TRBJ2-3, with TRBD1 identical over 8 junction bases. Sequences were derived from peripheral blood, sampled 28 days after the second AZD1222 dose. Read as DNA, the sequence is TGTGCCACCAGTGACCGCTCCAGGGGGCCGGGGACAGATACGCAGTATTTT. Its protein reads: CATSDRSRGPGTDTQYF.